This T cell receptor (beta chain) was captured by sequencing in a study of OX40 agonist ivuxolimab in advanced cancers. Regarding the research as a whole: Ivuxolimab, which targeted the costimulatory receptor OX40 (CD134), was an agonistic, fully human IgG2 monoclonal antibody. A male proportion of roughly 80% and a mean age of around 60 years, ranging from 23 to 79, were recorded for the dose-escalation cohort. Prior anti-PD-1, anti-PD-L1 or anti-CTLA-4 therapy was permitted, and about two fifths of dose-escalation patients had received checkpoint inhibitors. Intravenous ivuxolimab was administered to patients every 2 weeks at six dose levels: 0.01, 0.1, 0.3, 1.5, 3 and 10 mg/kg. The paper describes the monotherapy dose-escalation part (N ≈ 52 patients) of the phase I trial of ivuxolimab. The purpose of peripheral TCRbeta sequencing was to test whether ivuxolimab changed TCR sequence diversity and led to clonal T-cell expansion. Among the roughly 52 dose-escalation patients, roughly 20 had hepatocellular carcinoma, 15 melanoma, 9 renal cell carcinoma and 9 head and neck cancer. Partial responses were achieved by three dose-escalation patients, of whom one had hepatocellular carcinoma and two had cutaneous melanoma. The study at large found these results: After ivuxolimab, more expanded clones were found on average in CD8+ T cells than in CD4+ T cells. Low levels of normalized T-cell clonal expansion were also shown by some nonresponding patients. Antigen specificity was not determined for the clonally expanded peripheral T cells. In the 0.1-3.0 mg/kg groups, partial responders were among the patients with the lowest normalized peripheral clonal expansion, particularly in CD8+ T cells. At doses from 0.1 to 3.0 mg/kg, clonal expansion was seen in both CD4+ and CD8+ blood T cells between baseline and week 6.

Genomic DNA was extracted from sorted cells for sequencing of the TCRbeta CDR3 region. The immunoSEQ Assay was used for sequencing of TCRbeta CDR3 regions. This immuneACCESS table, as held by TCRdb, lists in-frame sequences with V and J called but not all clones. Of the missing ones, under half trace to an unresolved V gene in checked studies; the others have no known cause. This sample is represented by 70,000 to 95,000 clones; approximately 79% of them were singletons. 5.5% to 8.5% of the sample rests with the top ten. Patients with autoimmune disease history or receiving systemic immunosuppression were excluded from the trial. In every dose cohort, peripheral blood was drawn for TCR sequencing at baseline, cycle 4 day 1, and cycle 7 day 1. The samples were drawn from a first-in-human, open-label, multicenter phase I dose-escalation trial of ivuxolimab. The trial enrolled adults with locally advanced or metastatic head and neck squamous cell, hepatocellular, melanoma or renal cell carcinoma. Before TCR sequencing, CD4+ T cells and CD8+ T cells were sorted from peripheral blood as separate populations.

Ends trimmed: V by 2 bases, J by 5 bases; bases unmatched to a gene: 5. The CDR3, from cysteine to phenylalanine, totals 14 residues. The read is trimmed to its CDR3 DNA, 42 bases read in frame from base 1. The germline V gene specifies MNHNS as CDR1 and SASEGT as CDR2. This clone is a singleton in its sample. The antigen it recognizes is unknown. No much larger clone exists at a distance of one base, and base qualities are not known. The V and J segments used are TRBV6-1 and TRBJ2-5; TRBD1 fits 7 bases in the junction. The sample here was CD4+ or CD8+ T cells sorted from blood, taken in a trial of the OX40 agonist ivuxolimab. The receptor's source is an adult with an advanced solid tumor such as melanoma, head and neck, liver or kidney cancer. The nucleotide sequence is TGTGCCAGCAGTGAAATGACAGGGTGGGAGACCCAGTACTTC. It codes for CASSEMTGWETQYF.